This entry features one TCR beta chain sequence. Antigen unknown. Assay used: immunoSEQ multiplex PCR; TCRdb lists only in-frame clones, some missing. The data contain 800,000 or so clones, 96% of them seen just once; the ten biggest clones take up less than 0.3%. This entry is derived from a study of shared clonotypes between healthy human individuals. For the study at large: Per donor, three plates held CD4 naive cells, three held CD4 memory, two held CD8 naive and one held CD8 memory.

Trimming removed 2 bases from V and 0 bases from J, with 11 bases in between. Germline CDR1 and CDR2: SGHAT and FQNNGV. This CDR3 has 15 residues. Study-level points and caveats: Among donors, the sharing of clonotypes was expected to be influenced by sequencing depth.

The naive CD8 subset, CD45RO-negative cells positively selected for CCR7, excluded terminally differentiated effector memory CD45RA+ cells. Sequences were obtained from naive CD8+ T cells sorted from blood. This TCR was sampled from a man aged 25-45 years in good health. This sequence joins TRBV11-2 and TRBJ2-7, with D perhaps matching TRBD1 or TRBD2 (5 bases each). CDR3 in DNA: TGTGCCAGCAGCTTATCCCCGGGGACCTCCTACGAGCAGTACTTC. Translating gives CASSLSPGTSYEQYF.